This TCR beta chain was observed in a study of early stage breast cancer tumors. In the study overall: The ER+/PR+/HER2- tumors included 7 or 8 ductal and a handful of lobular carcinomas. Study-wide results and caveats: Tumor and normal breast were distinguished via blood comparison in about 90% of the 16 patients.

Here immunoSEQ multiplex PCR was the method, and the copy in TCRdb shows in-frame clones only, minus some. The sample gives 15,000 or so clones, approximately 84% of which show up once; around 4.9% is in the top ten. From germline, CDR1 is SGHAT and CDR2 FQDESV (reference sequence). The CDR3 totals 13 residues. Trimming removed 5 bases from V and 0 bases from J, with 7 bases in between. As concerns this clone: No antigen is known for it.

The rearrangement links TRBV11-1 to TRBJ1-1, with unresolved D. The TCR sequence derives from a person aged 25 to 39 with breast cancer. The sequenced material came from normal breast tissue next to the tumor. The CDR3 loop is CASSVALNTEAFF. The CDR3 DNA sequence: TGTGCCAGCAGCGTGGCTCTGAACACTGAAGCTTTCTTT.